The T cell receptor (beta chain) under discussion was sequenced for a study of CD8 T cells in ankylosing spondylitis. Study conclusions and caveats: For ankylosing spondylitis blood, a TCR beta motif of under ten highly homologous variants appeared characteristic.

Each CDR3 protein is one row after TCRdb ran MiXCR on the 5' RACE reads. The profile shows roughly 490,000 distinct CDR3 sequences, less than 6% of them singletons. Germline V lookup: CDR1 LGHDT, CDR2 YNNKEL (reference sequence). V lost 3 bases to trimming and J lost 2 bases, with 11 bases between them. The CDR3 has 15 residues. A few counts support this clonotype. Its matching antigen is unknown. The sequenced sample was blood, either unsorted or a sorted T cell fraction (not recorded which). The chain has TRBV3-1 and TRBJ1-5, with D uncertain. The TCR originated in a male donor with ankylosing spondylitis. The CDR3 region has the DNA TGTGCCAGCAGCCAGTACGGAGAGGGCAATCAGCCCCAGCATTTT. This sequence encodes CASSQYGEGNQPQHF. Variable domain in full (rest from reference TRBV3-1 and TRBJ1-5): DTAVSQTPKYLVTQMGNDKSIKCEQNLGHDTMYWYKQDSKKFLKIMFSYNNKELIINETVPNRFSPKSPDKAHLNLHINSLELGDSAVYFCASSQYGEGNQPQHFGDGTRLSIL.